The source of this T cell receptor beta chain is a study of control samples from healthy donors and cancer patients. With 2 bases clipped from V and 6 bases from J, the junction kept 2 bases outside the gene matches. This CDR3 is 13 amino acids long. Germline lookup yields CDR1 MNHEY and CDR2 SVGEGT. TCRdb's table, derived via immunoSEQ multiplex PCR, lists solely in-frame clones and lacks some. The sample yields 150,000 to 200,000 clones, over 85% seen once. The chain recombines TRBV6-2 or TRBV6-3 with TRBJ1-1; TRBD1 matches 8 bases. The clonotype comes from a man under 40 in good health. The sequenced sample was blood. CDR3 amino acids: CASSYLTGAEAFF. The CDR3 DNA follows: TGTGCCAGCAGTTACCTGACAGGGGCTGAAGCTTTCTTT.